These T cell receptor beta chains were read from a single sample in a study of T cell responses to AZD1222 COVID-19 vaccine. Repertoires were generated with immunoSEQ multiplex PCR, while TCRdb's copy carries only in-frame clones and drops some. The sample gives 150,000 or so clones, approximately 89% of which show up once; about 4.4% is in the top ten. Sample: peripheral blood, taken on day 0 of AZD1222 vaccination. The receptor set was obtained from an adult in good health. Both conserved end residues are part of each CDR3. The order of the fields is clone size, V gene, J gene, CDR3 length, D gene, CDR3 protein, CDR3 DNA. D genes are given only for firm matches. Clone sizes are given selectively: once, few, many, or a class where the clone is expanded.

clone size: -
V gene: TRBV5-1
J gene: TRBJ1-1
CDR3 length: 14
D gene: -
CDR3 protein: CASSLRGGNTEAFF
CDR3 DNA: TGCGCCAGCAGCTTGCGGGGAGGGAACACTGAAGCTTTCTTT

clone size: -
V gene: TRBV30
J gene: TRBJ1-1
CDR3 length: 11
D gene: -
CDR3 protein: CAWGEGTEAFF
CDR3 DNA: TGTGCCTGGGGGGAGGGGACTGAAGCTTTCTTT

clone size: -
V gene: TRBV19
J gene: TRBJ2-3
CDR3 length: 17
D gene: TRBD2
CDR3 protein: CASSIIKPSGRTDTQYF
CDR3 DNA: TGTGCCAGTAGTATTATCAAGCCTAGCGGCCGCACAGATACGCAGTATTTT

clone size: -
V gene: TRBV11-2
J gene: TRBJ2-5
CDR3 length: 16
D gene: -
CDR3 protein: CASSSLIGQYQETQYF
CDR3 DNA: TGTGCCAGCAGCTCCCTTATCGGGCAGTACCAAGAGACCCAGTACTTC

clone size: once
V gene: TRBV28
J gene: TRBJ2-5
CDR3 length: 11
D gene: -
CDR3 protein: CASSFGLAQYF
CDR3 DNA: TGTGCCAGCAGTTTTGGTTTGGCCCAGTACTTC

clone size: -
V gene: TRBV4-1
J gene: TRBJ2-3
CDR3 length: 17
D gene: TRBD2
CDR3 protein: CASRLRPLAGRADTQYF
CDR3 DNA: TGCGCCAGCAGATTGCGCCCTCTAGCGGGTCGTGCAGATACGCAGTATTTT

clone size: -
V gene: TRBV18
J gene: TRBJ2-5
CDR3 length: 18
D gene: TRBD1
CDR3 protein: CASSPNLWDRGRIETQYF
CDR3 DNA: TGTGCCAGCTCACCAAATCTCTGGGACAGGGGGCGCATAGAGACCCAGTACTTC

clone size: -
V gene: TRBV7-2
J gene: TRBJ2-7
CDR3 length: 15
D gene: -
CDR3 protein: CASSKYRVLVYEQYF
CDR3 DNA: TGTGCCAGCAGCAAATACAGGGTGTTAGTCTACGAGCAGTACTTC

clone size: -
V gene: TRBV7-9
J gene: TRBJ2-2
CDR3 length: 16
D gene: -
CDR3 protein: CASSLGAPGPAGELFF
CDR3 DNA: TGTGCCAGCAGCTTAGGAGCTCCCGGTCCTGCCGGGGAGCTGTTTTTT

clone size: -
V gene: TRBV21-1
J gene: TRBJ2-7
CDR3 length: 16
D gene: -
CDR3 protein: CASNVRPQQVSYEQYF
CDR3 DNA: TGTGCCAGCAACGTAAGACCACAACAAGTCTCCTACGAGCAGTACTTC

clone size: -
V gene: TRBV5-1
J gene: TRBJ1-1
CDR3 length: 13
D gene: -
CDR3 protein: CASSLAGNTEAFF
CDR3 DNA: TGCGCCAGCAGCTTGGCAGGGAACACTGAAGCTTTCTTT

clone size: -
V gene: TRBV19
J gene: TRBJ1-6
CDR3 length: 13
D gene: -
CDR3 protein: CASSMGGNSPLHF
CDR3 DNA: TGTGCCAGTAGTATGGGAGGTAATTCACCCCTCCACTTT

clone size: once
V gene: TRBV3-1/TRBV3-2
J gene: TRBJ2-1
CDR3 length: 16
D gene: TRBD2
CDR3 protein: CASSPLAGLDDNEQFF
CDR3 DNA: TGTGCCAGCAGCCCCCTTGCGGGACTAGATGATAATGAGCAGTTCTTC

clone size: -
V gene: TRBV4-1
J gene: TRBJ2-2
CDR3 length: 14
D gene: -
CDR3 protein: CASSQDGGRRELFF
CDR3 DNA: TGCGCCAGCAGCCAAGATGGCGGGCGGAGGGAGCTGTTTTTT

clone size: -
V gene: TRBV30
J gene: TRBJ2-5
CDR3 length: 13
D gene: TRBD1
CDR3 protein: CAWSERGPGTQYF
CDR3 DNA: TGTGCCTGGAGTGAAAGGGGGCCTGGGACCCAGTACTTC

clone size: -
V gene: TRBV13
J gene: TRBJ1-2
CDR3 length: 16
D gene: TRBD1
CDR3 protein: CASKGQGVGPNYGYTF
CDR3 DNA: TGTGCCAGCAAGGGACAGGGTGTAGGACCTAACTATGGCTACACCTTC